These T cell receptor beta chains were read from a single sample in a study of T-cell reconstitution after alpha-beta-depleted transplantation in children. TCRdb reprocessed the PCR reads via MiXCR and lists one record per CDR3 protein. Among hundreds of thousands of distinct CDR3 sequences listed, around 17% were seen once. The input for sequencing was PBMCs from the stem cell graft donor, taken from the stem cell graft. All receptors derive from a human donor who donated a stem cell graft to a child with acute myeloid leukemia. The CDR3 runs from the conserved cysteine through the conserved F or W.

V gene	J gene	CDR3 protein
TRBV5-1	TRBJ1-1	CASHPGAADTEAFF
TRBV10-3	TRBJ1-6	CAISESLDRGRSVRSPLHF
TRBV5-1	TRBJ2-2	CASLQEGGSTGELFF
TRBV15	TRBJ2-3	CATSTRLAGGTDTQYF
TRBV6-2/TRBV6-3	TRBJ2-1	CASTYRANEQFF
TRBV7-9	TRBJ1-1	CASRGGESVNTEAFF
TRBV7-9	TRBJ2-7	CASSFSTSEEQYF
TRBV4-2	TRBJ2-3	CASSPQGSNTDTQYF
TRBV4-1	TRBJ2-4	CASSQVQGASPLPKNIQYF
TRBV7-2	TRBJ2-7	CASTPWTGREQYF
TRBV2	TRBJ2-1	CASSERQFSYNEQFF
TRBV29-1	TRBJ1-2	CSVTDQYGYTF
TRBV10-3	TRBJ2-3	CAISENEQSTDTQYF
TRBV13	TRBJ2-1	CASSQTDSVTYNEQFF
TRBV27	TRBJ2-1	CASSTLPQPTGSEQFF
TRBV12-3/TRBV12-4	TRBJ1-4	CASSNRAEKLFF
TRBV7-9	TRBJ2-7	CASSSTSYEQYF
TRBV12-3/TRBV12-4	TRBJ1-1	CASSLGQVAEAFF
TRBV7-9	TRBJ2-3	CASTRGGLADTQYF
TRBV7-2	TRBJ2-7	CASSLVWGRLYEQYF
TRBV12-3/TRBV12-4	TRBJ1-1	CASSFQPNTEAFF
TRBV20-1	TRBJ1-4	CSAPLGVKEKLFF
TRBV6-2/TRBV6-3	TRBJ2-1	CASRRVRGGRANEQFF
TRBV12-3/TRBV12-4	TRBJ2-5	CASSLADYLGAQYF
TRBV20-1	TRBJ1-2	CSARDLGYGYTF
TRBV4-2	TRBJ2-6	CASGSETSGANVLTF
TRBV10-3	TRBJ2-5	CAVNPHGQGETQYF
TRBV11-3	TRBJ2-1	CASSRRATGSSYNEQFF
TRBV9	TRBJ2-5	CASSRGTSGLQETQYF
TRBV7-3	TRBJ2-3	CASSLAGGSRSTQYF
TRBV7-6	TRBJ2-7	CASSPPGNAYEQYF
TRBV5-1	TRBJ2-1	CASSVQGIEQFF
TRBV20-1	TRBJ2-5	CSARDLGGGFQETQYF
TRBV7-2	TRBJ2-7	CASSLVDSYSYEQYF
TRBV20-1	TRBJ2-1	CSARDRASSYNEQFF
TRBV20-1	TRBJ2-1	CSATSGADYNEQFF
TRBV9	TRBJ1-3	CASSGFSRPQGNTIYF
TRBV12-3/TRBV12-4	TRBJ1-1	CASRRTVNTEAFF
TRBV5-6	TRBJ2-2	CASSYGTGYTGELFF
TRBV20-1	TRBJ1-2	CSARTQGANYGYTF
TRBV20-1	TRBJ2-1	CSAEKLAGTPYNEQFF
TRBV6-2/TRBV6-3	TRBJ1-2	CASSTGRGYTF
TRBV6-1	TRBJ2-1	CASTIDGRRFNEQFF
TRBV7-2	TRBJ2-3	CASRPGQGRPTDTQYF
TRBV5-1	TRBJ1-3	CASSLDGQGGNTIYF
TRBV5-6	TRBJ1-2	CASSRDRSLLYGYTF
TRBV7-2	TRBJ1-5	CASSRSLDRSNQPQHF
TRBV6-2/TRBV6-3	TRBJ1-4	CASSRRREKLFF
TRBV12-3/TRBV12-4	TRBJ2-1	CASSFTSLINNEQFF
TRBV20-1	TRBJ2-1	CSAREGSNVEQFF
TRBV7-9	TRBJ2-3	CASSTTSAIPSDTQYF
TRBV29-1	TRBJ1-1	CSVRDRALNTEAFF
TRBV4-2	TRBJ1-1	CASSTTENTEAFF
TRBV25-1	TRBJ2-7	CASRTDSKYEQYF
TRBV12-3/TRBV12-4	TRBJ2-1	CASQLGRIPRDEQFF